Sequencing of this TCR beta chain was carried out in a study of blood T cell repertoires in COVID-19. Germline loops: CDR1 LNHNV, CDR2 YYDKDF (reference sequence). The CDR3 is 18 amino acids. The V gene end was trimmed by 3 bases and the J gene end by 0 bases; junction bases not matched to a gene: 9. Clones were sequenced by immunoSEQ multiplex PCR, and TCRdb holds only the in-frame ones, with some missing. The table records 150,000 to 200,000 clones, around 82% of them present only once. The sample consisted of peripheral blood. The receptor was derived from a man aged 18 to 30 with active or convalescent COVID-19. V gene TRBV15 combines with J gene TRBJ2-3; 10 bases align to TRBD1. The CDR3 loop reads CATSSRQGAGLSTDTQYF. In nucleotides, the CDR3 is TGTGCCACCAGCAGCAGACAGGGGGCAGGTTTGAGCACAGATACGCAGTATTTT.